The sequence of this TCR beta chain was determined in a study of T cell repertoires in cytomegalovirus infection. Across the whole study: Selection of CMV epitopes for the study included recently identified HLA-C-restricted and well-studied HLA-B-restricted ones. Matching HLA type, along with CMV infection, was indicated by public TCR beta signatures. Study findings and constraints: CMV-specific TCR beta clonotypes restricted by HLA-C were the ones dominating the ex vivo response.

Per the germline V gene, CDR1 is SGHVS and CDR2 is FNYEAQ. The CDR3 consists of 14 residues. One entry per CDR3 protein results from TCRdb running MiXCR on the reads. The sample has roughly 700,000 distinct CDR3 sequences, roughly 30% seen once. Comment on this clonotype: What it binds is unknown. The germline gene is not matched at one end of the junction; a read error may be the cause.

The receptor was derived from a human donor in good health (CMV status not recorded). Some clones in this sample may be carry-over from other donors' samples. Sequencing was performed on cultured PBMCs, taken from culture after CMV antigen stimulation. J is TRBJ2-2 and V is TRBV7-6; the D is unclear. CDR3 in amino acids: CASSLQWNPGELFF. In nucleotides, the CDR3 is TGTGCCAGCAGCCTACAATGGAACCCCGGGGAGCTGTTTTTT.